This section outlines one T cell receptor beta chain sequence together with its context. Its cognate antigen is unknown. The data derive from a study of Ad26.COV2.S vaccination and SARS-CoV-2 variants. Across the whole study: The trial was COV1001 and the donor's arm was Ad26.COV2.S. By the intramuscular route, Ad26.COV2.S was given once, or twice 56 days apart. Findings of the study overall: Measures of TCR breadth and depth may have fallen short of total T cell responses.

Treatment denoted: roughly 18 received Ad26.COV2.S at low or high dose, single or two shots; roughly 5 received placebo; per-sample allocation not given. Specimen acquisition occurred on day 63 following the initial vaccine or placebo injection. An Ad26 vector expressing Wuhan-strain SARS-CoV-2 spike constituted the vaccine. TCRdb keeps only in-frame clones here, not all; method: immunoSEQ multiplex PCR. The profile covers about 680,000 clones, with more than 80% appearing a single time and around 1.5% taken by the ten largest. The CDR3 covers 13 residues. Germline values: CDR1 SGDLS, CDR2 YYNGEE. The V end lost 4 bases, the J end lost 0 bases, and 7 bases lay between the germline ends.

The J gene is TRBJ1-1, the V gene TRBV9, with D uncertain. This sequence was found in a person between 18 and 59 years old who received the Ad26.COV2.S COVID-19 vaccine or a placebo. Sequenced material: peripheral blood, taken in a trial of Ad26.COV2.S vaccine versus placebo. CDR3 sequence (DNA): TGTGCCAGCAGCCCCCAGGTGAACACTGAAGCTTTCTTT. Protein product: CASSPQVNTEAFF. Drawing the rest from reference TRBV9 and TRBJ1-1, the complete variable domain is DSGVTQTPKHLITATGQRVTLRCSPRSGDLSVYWYQQSLDQGLQFLIQYYNGEERAKGNILERFSAQQFPDLHSELNLSSLELGDSALYFCASSPQVNTEAFFGQGTRLTVV.